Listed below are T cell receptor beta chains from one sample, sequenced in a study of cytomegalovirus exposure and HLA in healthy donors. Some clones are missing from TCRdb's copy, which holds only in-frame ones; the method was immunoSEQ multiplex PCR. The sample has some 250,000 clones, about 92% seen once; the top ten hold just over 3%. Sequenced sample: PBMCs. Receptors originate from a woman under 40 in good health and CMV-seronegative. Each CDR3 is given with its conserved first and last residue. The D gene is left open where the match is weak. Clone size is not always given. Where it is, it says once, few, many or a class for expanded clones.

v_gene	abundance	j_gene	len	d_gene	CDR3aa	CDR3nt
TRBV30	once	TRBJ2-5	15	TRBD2	CAWSVLAGGLETQYF	TGTGCCTGGAGTGTACTAGCGGGAGGGTTAGAGACCCAGTACTTC
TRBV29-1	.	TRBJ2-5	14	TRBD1	CSAVGQGRPETQYF	TGCAGCGCTGTAGGACAGGGACGACCCGAGACCCAGTACTTC
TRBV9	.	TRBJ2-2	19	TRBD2	CASSVGGLAGGPNTGELFF	TGTGCCAGCAGCGTAGGGGGACTAGCGGGAGGGCCGAACACCGGGGAGCTGTTTTTT
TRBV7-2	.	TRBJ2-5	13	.	CASSRWGQETQYF	TGTGCCAGCAGCCGTTGGGGACAAGAGACCCAGTACTTC
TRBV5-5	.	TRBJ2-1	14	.	CASSFGQGGNEQFF	TGTGCCAGCAGCTTTGGGCAGGGGGGCAATGAGCAGTTCTTC
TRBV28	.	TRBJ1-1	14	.	CASSLPPRVAEAFF	TGTGCCAGCAGTTTGCCCCCAAGGGTCGCTGAAGCTTTCTTT
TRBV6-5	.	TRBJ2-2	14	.	CASSYLDPTGELFF	TGTGCCAGCAGTTACCTAGACCCCACCGGGGAGCTGTTTTTT
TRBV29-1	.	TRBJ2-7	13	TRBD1	CSVEVTTGGEQYF	TGCAGCGTTGAGGTAACGACAGGGGGCGAGCAGTACTTC
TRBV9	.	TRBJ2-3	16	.	CASSVAPSVSTDTQYF	TGTGCCAGCAGCGTAGCTCCTAGCGTTAGCACAGATACGCAGTATTTT
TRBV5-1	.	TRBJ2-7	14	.	CASTTEAGSYEQYF	TGCGCCAGCACAACCGAGGCCGGCTCCTACGAGCAGTACTTC
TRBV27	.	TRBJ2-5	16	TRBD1	CASSLSDRGPEETQYF	TGTGCCAGCAGTTTATCGGACAGGGGTCCAGAAGAGACCCAGTACTTC
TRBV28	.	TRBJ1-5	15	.	CASSFFWRGSQPQHF	TGTGCCAGCAGTTTCTTTTGGAGGGGCAGTCAGCCCCAGCATTTT
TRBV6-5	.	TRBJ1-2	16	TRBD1	CASSYVRTGGGYGYTF	TGTGCCAGCAGTTACGTACGGACAGGGGGGGGCTATGGCTACACCTTC
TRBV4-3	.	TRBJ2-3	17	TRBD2	CASSHTGTSGSRDTQYF	TGCGCCAGCAGCCACACGGGGACTAGCGGGAGCAGAGATACGCAGTATTTT
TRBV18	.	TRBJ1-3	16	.	CASSGQSSSSGNTIYF	TGTGCCAGCTCAGGGCAGTCGTCCTCCTCTGGAAACACCATATATTTT
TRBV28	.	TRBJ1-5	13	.	CASHGQVNQPQHF	TGTGCCAGCCATGGACAAGTCAATCAGCCCCAGCATTTT
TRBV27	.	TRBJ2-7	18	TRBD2	CASSLRTATSGETYEQYF	TGTGCCAGCAGTTTAAGAACCGCTACTAGCGGGGAAACCTACGAGCAGTACTTC
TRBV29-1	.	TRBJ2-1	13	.	CSVSQGQRNEQFF	TGCAGCGTTAGCCAGGGCCAAAGGAATGAGCAGTTCTTC
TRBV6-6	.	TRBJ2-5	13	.	CASRQGHQETQYF	TGTGCCAGCAGACAGGGCCACCAAGAGACCCAGTACTTC
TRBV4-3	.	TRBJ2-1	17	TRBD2	CASSQDMGLAGSNEQFF	TGCGCCAGCAGCCAAGATATGGGACTAGCGGGAAGTAATGAGCAGTTCTTC
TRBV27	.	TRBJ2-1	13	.	CASSFDRYNEQFF	TGTGCCAGCAGTTTTGATCGCTACAATGAGCAGTTCTTC
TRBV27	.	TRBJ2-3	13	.	CASSLWSTDTQYF	TGTGCCAGCAGTTTATGGTCAACAGATACGCAGTATTTT
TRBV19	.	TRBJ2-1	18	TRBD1	CASSIGGRTGAIRDEQFF	TGTGCCAGTAGTATAGGCGGTCGGACAGGGGCTATTAGGGATGAGCAGTTCTTC
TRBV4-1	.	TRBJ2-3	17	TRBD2	CASSQDMWTSGTDTQYF	TGCGCCAGCAGCCAAGATATGTGGACTAGCGGGACAGATACGCAGTATTTT
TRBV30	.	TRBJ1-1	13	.	CAWSVQDDTEAFF	TGTGCCTGGAGTGTGCAGGATGACACTGAAGCTTTCTTT
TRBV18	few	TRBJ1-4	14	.	CASSPGSPNEKLFF	TGTGCCAGCTCACCGGGGTCCCCTAATGAAAAACTGTTTTTT
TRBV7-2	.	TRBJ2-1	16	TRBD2	CASSSTSGRPGNEQFF	TGTGCCAGCAGCTCGACTAGCGGTCGACCGGGGAATGAGCAGTTCTTC
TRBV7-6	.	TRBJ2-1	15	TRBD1	CASSLGGTGVNEQFF	TGTGCCAGCAGCCTAGGGGGGACAGGGGTCAATGAGCAGTTCTTC
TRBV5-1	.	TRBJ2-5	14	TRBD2	CASSTGLVQETQYF	TGCGCCAGCAGCACCGGACTAGTCCAAGAGACCCAGTACTTC
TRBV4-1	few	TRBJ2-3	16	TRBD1	CASSHRTGTLTDTQYF	TGCGCCAGCAGCCACCGGACAGGGACCCTCACAGATACGCAGTATTTT
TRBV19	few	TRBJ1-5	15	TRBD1	CASRQGVERNQPQHF	TGTGCCAGTAGACAGGGGGTCGAGCGCAATCAGCCCCAGCATTTT
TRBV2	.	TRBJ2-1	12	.	CASSAAYNEQFF	TGTGCCAGCAGTGCGGCTTACAATGAGCAGTTCTTC
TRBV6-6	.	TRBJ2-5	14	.	CASSYSASQETQYF	TGTGCCAGCAGTTACTCGGCCAGTCAAGAGACCCAGTACTTC
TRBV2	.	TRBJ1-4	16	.	CASSHPAAATNEKLFF	TGTGCCAGCAGTCACCCAGCAGCGGCAACTAATGAAAAACTGTTTTTT
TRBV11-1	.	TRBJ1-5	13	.	CASSLGRDQPQHF	TGTGCCAGCAGCTTAGGCAGAGATCAGCCCCAGCATTTT
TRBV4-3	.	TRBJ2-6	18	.	CASSQESGLLTGANVLTF	TGCGCCAGCAGCCAAGAGTCAGGGCTTTTGACTGGGGCCAACGTCCTGACTTTC
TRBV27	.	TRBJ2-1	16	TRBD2	CASSFLVTSGYNEQFF	TGTGCCAGCAGTTTTCTAGTGACTAGCGGATACAATGAGCAGTTCTTC
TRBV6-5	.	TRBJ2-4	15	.	CASSYGGTGKNIQYF	TGTGCCAGCAGTTACGGGGGAACGGGCAAAAACATTCAGTACTTC
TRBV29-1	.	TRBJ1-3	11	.	CSVVRGNTIYF	TGCAGCGTTGTGCGTGGAAACACCATATATTTT
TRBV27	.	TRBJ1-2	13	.	CASRRGTGYGYTF	TGTGCCAGCAGACGGGGTACCGGCTATGGCTACACCTTC
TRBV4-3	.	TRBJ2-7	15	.	CASSQVKGPPNEQYF	TGCGCCAGCAGCCAAGTAAAAGGACCCCCGAACGAGCAGTACTTC
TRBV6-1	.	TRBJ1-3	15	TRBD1	CASSARDSSGNTIYF	TGTGCCAGCAGTGCCCGGGACAGCTCTGGAAACACCATATATTTT
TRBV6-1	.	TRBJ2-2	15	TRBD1	CASSGGDRGTGELFF	TGTGCCAGCAGCGGGGGGGACAGGGGTACCGGGGAGCTGTTTTTT
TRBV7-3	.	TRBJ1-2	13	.	CASSLTGGGGYTF	TGTGCCAGCAGCTTAACGGGGGGCGGTGGCTACACCTTC
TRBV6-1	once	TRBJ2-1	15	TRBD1	CASSEAPQGAQGQFF	TGTGCCAGCAGTGAAGCGCCCCAGGGGGCGCAGGGGCAGTTCTTC
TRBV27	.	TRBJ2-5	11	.	CASTQGKTQYF	TGTGCCAGCACCCAGGGGAAGACCCAGTACTTC
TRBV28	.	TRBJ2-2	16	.	CASSFGPQANTGELFF	TGTGCCAGCAGTTTCGGTCCACAGGCGAACACCGGGGAGCTGTTTTTT
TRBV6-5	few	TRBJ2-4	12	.	CASRGRENIQYF	TGTGCCAGCAGGGGGCGCGAAAACATTCAGTACTTC
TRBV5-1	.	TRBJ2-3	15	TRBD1	CASSLVQITQGSQYF	TGCGCCAGCAGCTTGGTACAGATTACACAGGGGTCGCAGTATTTT
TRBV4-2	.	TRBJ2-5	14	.	CASSQDLQQETQYF	TGTGCCAGCAGCCAAGATCTCCAACAAGAGACCCAGTACTTC
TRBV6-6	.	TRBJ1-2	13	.	CASSYGGDYGYTF	TGTGCCAGCAGTTACGGGGGGGACTATGGCTACACCTTC
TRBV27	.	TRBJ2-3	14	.	CASSLQGSTDTQYF	TGTGCCAGCAGTCTACAGGGCTCCACAGATACGCAGTATTTT
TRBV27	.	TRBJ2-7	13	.	CACGIGEKYEQYF	TGTGCCTGCGGGATAGGAGAGAAGTACGAGCAGTACTTC
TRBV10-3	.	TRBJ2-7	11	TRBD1	CAISGQGWQYF	TGTGCCATCAGTGGACAGGGGTGGCAGTACTTC
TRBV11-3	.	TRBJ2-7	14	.	CASSLGPVSYEQYF	TGTGCCAGCAGCTTAGGGCCAGTTTCCTACGAGCAGTACTTC